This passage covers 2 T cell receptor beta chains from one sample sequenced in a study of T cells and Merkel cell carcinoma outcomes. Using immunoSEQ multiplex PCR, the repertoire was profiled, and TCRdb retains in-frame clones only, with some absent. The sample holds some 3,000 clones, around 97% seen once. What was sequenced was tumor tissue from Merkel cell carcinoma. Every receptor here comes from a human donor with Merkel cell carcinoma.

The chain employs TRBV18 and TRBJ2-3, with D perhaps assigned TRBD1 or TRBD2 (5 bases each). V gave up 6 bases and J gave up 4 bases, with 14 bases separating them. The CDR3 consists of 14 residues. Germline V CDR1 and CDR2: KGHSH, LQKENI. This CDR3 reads CASSRQGVADTQYF. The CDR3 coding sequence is TGTGCCAGCTCTCGGCAGGGAGTAGCAGATACGCAGTATTTT. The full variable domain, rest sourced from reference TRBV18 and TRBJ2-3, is NAGVMQNPRHLVRRRGQEARLRCSPMKGHSHVYWYRQLPEEGLKFMVYLQKENIIDESGMPKERFSAEFPKEGPSILRIQQVVRGDSAAYFCASSRQGVADTQYFGPGTRLTVL.

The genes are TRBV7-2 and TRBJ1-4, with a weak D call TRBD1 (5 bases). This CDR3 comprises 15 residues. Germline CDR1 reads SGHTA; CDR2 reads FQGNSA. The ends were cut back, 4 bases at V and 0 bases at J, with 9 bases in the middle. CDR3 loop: CASSSGPATNEKLFF. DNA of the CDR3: TGTGCCAGCAGCTCGGGGCCAGCAACTAATGAAAAACTGTTTTTT.